The clone carrying this T cell receptor beta chain has only one observation. Its antigen is still unknown. This specimen belongs to a study of T cell responses to AZD1222 COVID-19 vaccine. Study-level findings and limits: After two AZD1222 doses, spike-specific TCR breadth and depth rose versus day 0.

The assay was immunoSEQ multiplex PCR, and TCRdb's table has in-frame clones only and misses some. The sample includes some 200,000 clones, roughly 92% of them seen just once. The CDR3 has 11 residues. Per the germline V gene, CDR1 is LGHDT and CDR2 is YNNKEL (reference sequence). V shed 6 bases, J shed 11 bases, and the junction held 3 bases outside the gene matches. The clonotype was recovered from an adult who received the AZD1222 COVID-19 vaccine. This chain joins TRBV3-1 (or the pseudogene TRBV3-2) and TRBJ2-2; 7 nucleotides match TRBD1. Sequences were derived from peripheral blood, sampled 28 days after the second AZD1222 dose. CDR3 sequence reads: CASSRQGELFF. The CDR3 DNA sequence: TGTGCCAGCAGTCGACAGGGCGAGCTGTTTTTT.